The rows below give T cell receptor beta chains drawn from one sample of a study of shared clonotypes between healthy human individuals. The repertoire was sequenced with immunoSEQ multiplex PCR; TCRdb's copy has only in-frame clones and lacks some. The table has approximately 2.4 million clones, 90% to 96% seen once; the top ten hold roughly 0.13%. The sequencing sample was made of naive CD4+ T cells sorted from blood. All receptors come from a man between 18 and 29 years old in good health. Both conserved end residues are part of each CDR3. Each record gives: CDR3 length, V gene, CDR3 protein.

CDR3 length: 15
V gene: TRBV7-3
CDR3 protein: CASSFGQGRNEKLFF

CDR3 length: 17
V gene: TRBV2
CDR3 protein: CASRLLRPPDQADTQYF

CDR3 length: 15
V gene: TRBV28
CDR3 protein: CASSPGGGNTDTQYF

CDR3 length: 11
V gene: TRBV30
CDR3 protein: CAWSPRGEQFF

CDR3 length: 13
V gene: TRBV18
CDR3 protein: CASSPLANTEAFF

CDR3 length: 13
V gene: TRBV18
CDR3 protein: CASSPTGSYEQYF

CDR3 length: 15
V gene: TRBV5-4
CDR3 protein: CASSQITGGNNEQFF

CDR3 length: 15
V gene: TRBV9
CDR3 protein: CASSPQTGMVYEQYF

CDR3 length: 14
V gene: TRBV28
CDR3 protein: CASSPTGGLETQYF

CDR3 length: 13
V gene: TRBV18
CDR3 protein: CASSPRDGGELFF

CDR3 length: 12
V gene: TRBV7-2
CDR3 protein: CASSSYNSPLHF

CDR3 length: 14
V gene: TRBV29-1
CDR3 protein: CSVVRGVGADTQYF

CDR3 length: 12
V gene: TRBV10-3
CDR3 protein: CAISGTEHGYTF

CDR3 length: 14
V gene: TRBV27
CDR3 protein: CASSSGQGNTEAFF

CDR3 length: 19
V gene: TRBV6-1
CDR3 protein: CASSERSGAGQGVYNEQFF

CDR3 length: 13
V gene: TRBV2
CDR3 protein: CASSPTGAGEQFF

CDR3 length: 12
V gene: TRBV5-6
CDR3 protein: CASSSGQFEAFF

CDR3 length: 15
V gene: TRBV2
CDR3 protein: CASSTGHPAKNIQYF

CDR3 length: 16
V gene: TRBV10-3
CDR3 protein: CAIRGTSGSSYNEQFF

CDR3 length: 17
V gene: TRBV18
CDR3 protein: CASSPVRQGTGNTEAFF

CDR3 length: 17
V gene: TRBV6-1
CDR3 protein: CASSEPQGYSYNSPLHF

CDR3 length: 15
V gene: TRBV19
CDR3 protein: CASKDRAPSTDTQYF

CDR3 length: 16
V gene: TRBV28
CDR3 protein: CASSLTGELSGNTIYF

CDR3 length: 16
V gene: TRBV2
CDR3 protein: CASTRTGDLTSYEQYF

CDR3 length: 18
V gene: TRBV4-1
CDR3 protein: CASSQDEASGGVYNEQFF

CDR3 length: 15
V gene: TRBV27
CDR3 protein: CASSMTRVTDQPQHF

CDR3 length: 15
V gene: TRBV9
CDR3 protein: CASSVEVVQADGYTF

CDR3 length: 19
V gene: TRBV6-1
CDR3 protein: CASSATSGGGGAVRETQYF

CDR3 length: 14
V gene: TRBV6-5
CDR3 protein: CASRGQINGNTIYF